This TCR beta chain was identified during a study of tumor-infiltrating lymphocytes in primary liver carcinoma. General observations from the study: The difference in top-250-clone fraction between tumors and blood was significant, favoring tumors (p = 0.039).

With a constant-region primer, TCR beta cDNA was made from around 530 ng of total RNA. Library construction for TCR beta comprised three nested multiplex PCR rounds performed with slightly modified ARM-PCR. The first two PCR rounds used TRBV1-TRBV30 primers with a Cbeta primer, nine to eleven cycles each. MiXCR was run by TCRdb on the multiplex PCR reads, yielding one entry per CDR3 protein. The sample includes about 310,000 distinct CDR3 sequences, roughly two thirds of them seen just once. The V and J ends lost 5 bases and 3 bases, in that order; junction bases with no gene match: 7. This CDR3 spans 15 amino acids. Germline loops: CDR1 MNHNY, CDR2 SVGAGI (reference sequence). RNA was extracted from whole blood without cell sorting, alongside germline DNA. A note on this clonotype: The antigen is not known.

The TCR sequence derives from a man between 40 and 49 years old with primary liver carcinoma and hepatitis B virus infection. The specimen sequenced was peripheral blood. The rearrangement joins TRBV6-6 to TRBJ2-7; 10 bases are a match to TRBD2. In DNA, the CDR3 is TGTGCCAGCAGTCTCGGGACTAGCGTTTACTACGAGCAGTACTTC. It codes for CASSLGTSVYYEQYF.